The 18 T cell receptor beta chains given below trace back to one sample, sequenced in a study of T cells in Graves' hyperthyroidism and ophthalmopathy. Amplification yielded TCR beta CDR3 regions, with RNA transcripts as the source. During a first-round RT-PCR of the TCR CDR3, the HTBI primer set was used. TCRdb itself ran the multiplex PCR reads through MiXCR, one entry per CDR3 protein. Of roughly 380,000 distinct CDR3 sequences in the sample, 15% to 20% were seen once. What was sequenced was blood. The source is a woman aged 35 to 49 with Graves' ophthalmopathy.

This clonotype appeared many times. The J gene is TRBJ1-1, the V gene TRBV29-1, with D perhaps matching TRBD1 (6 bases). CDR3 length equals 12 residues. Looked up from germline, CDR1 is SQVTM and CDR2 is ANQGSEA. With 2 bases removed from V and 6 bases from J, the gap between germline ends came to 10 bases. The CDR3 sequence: CSVESDSAEAFF. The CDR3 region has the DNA TGCAGCGTTGAATCGGACAGTGCTGAAGCTTTCTTT.

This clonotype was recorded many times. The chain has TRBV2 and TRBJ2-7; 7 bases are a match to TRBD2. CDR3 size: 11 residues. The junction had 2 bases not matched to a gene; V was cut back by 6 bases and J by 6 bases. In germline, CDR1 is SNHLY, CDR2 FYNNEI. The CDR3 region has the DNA TGTGCCAGCAGCGGGGAGGGCGAGCAGTACTTC. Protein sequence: CASSGEGEQYF.

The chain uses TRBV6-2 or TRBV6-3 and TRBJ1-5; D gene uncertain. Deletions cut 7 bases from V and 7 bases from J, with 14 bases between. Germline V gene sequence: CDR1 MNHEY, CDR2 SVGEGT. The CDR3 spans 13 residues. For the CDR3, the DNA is TGTGCCAGCAAAGAGGGCGGTCTCCAGCCCCAGCATTTT. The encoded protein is CASKEGGLQPQHF.

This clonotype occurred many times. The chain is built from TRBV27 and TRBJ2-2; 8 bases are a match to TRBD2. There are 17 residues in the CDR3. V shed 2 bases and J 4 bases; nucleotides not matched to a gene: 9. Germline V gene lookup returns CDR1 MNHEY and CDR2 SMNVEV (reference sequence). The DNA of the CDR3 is TGTGCCAGCAGTTTAGGTCGGGAGGGCCGCGGCACCGGGGAGCTGTTTTTT. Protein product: CASSLGREGRGTGELFF.

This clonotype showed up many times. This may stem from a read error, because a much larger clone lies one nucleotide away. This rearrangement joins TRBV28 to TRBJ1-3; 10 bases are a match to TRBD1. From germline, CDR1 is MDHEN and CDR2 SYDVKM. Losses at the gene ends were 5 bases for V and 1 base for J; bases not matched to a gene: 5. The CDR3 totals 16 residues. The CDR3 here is CASSHQGQGSGNTIYF. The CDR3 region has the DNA TGTGCCAGCAGTCACCAGGGACAGGGGTCTGGAAACACCATATATTTT. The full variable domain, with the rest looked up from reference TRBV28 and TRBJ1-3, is DVKVTQSSRYLVKRTGEKVFLECVQDMDHENMFWYRQDPGLGLRLIYFSYDVKMKEKGDIPEGYSVSREKKERFSLILESASTNQTSMYLCASSHQGQGSGNTIYFGEGSWLTVV.

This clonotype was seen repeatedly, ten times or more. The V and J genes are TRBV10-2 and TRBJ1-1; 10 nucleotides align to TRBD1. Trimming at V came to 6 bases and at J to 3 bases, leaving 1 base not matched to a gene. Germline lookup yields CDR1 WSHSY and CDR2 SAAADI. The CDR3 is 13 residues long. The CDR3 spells CASSDRGHTEAFF. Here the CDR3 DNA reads TGCGCCAGCAGCGACAGGGGGCACACTGAAGCTTTCTTT.

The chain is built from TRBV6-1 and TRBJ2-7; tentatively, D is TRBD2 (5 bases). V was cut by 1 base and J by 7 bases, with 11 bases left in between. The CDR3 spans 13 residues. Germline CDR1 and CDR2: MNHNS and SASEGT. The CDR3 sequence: CASSEEGGGEQYF. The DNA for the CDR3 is TGTGCCAGCAGTGAAGAGGGCGGCGGGGAGCAGTACTTC.

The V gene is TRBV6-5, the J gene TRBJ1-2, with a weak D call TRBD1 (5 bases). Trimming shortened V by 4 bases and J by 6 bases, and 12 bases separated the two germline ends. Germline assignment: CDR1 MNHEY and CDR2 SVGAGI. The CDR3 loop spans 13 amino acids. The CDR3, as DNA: TGTGCCAGCAGTTGGAGCAGGGAGGATGGCTACACCTTC. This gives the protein CASSWSREDGYTF.

In nucleotides, the CDR3 is TGTGCCAGCAGCGCCTCACGACTAGCGGGGGCCTCCGTCGGGGAGCTGTTTTTT. Its translation is CASSASRLAGASVGELFF. This chain links TRBV9 with TRBJ2-2, with 12 bases aligning to TRBD2. Germline lookup yields CDR1 SGDLS and CDR2 YYNGEE. This CDR3 is 18 amino acids long. The V and J ends lost 3 bases and 7 bases, in that order; junction bases with no gene match: 13.

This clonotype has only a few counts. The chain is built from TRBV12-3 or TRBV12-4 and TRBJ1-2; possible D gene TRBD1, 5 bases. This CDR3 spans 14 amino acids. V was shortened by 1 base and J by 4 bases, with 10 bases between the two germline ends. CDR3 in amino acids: CASSLGDSTYGYTF. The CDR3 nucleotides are TGTGCCAGCAGTTTAGGGGACTCTACCTATGGCTACACCTTC.

CDR3 loop: CASSYLDRFEAFF. The CDR3 nucleotides are TGTGCCAGCAGTTACCTGGACAGATTCGAAGCTTTCTTT. The chain carries TRBV6-2 or TRBV6-3 and TRBJ1-1; TRBD1 might be the D (6 bases). This CDR3 has 13 amino acids. CDR1 and CDR2 from the germline V gene are MNHEY and SVGEGT. V was pared by 2 bases and J by 8 bases, with 12 bases between.

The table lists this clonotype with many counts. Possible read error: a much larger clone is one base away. The CDR3 protein is CASSSNGYEQYF. DNA of the CDR3: TGTGCCAGCAGCTCCAATGGCTACGAGCAGTACTTC. The J gene is TRBJ2-7, the V gene TRBV7-8, with no clear D. Trimming cost V 4 bases and J 3 bases, with 7 bases left between them. In germline, CDR1 is SGHVS, CDR2 FQNEAQ. The CDR3 runs 12 residues.

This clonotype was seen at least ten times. This CDR3 reads CASSLGDRGYSETQYF. The CDR3, as DNA: TGTGCCAGCAGTTTGGGGGACAGGGGATATAGTGAGACCCAGTACTTC. The gene calls are TRBV28 and TRBJ2-5; 10 positions match TRBD1. The length of the CDR3 is 16 residues. The ends lost 3 bases at V and 5 bases at J; junction bases unmatched: 9. The germline CDR1 and CDR2 sequences are MDHEN and SYDVKM. Using reference TRBV28 and TRBJ2-5 for the parts outside the CDR3, the full variable domain is DVKVTQSSRYLVKRTGEKVFLECVQDMDHENMFWYRQDPGLGLRLIYFSYDVKMKEKGDIPEGYSVSREKKERFSLILESASTNQTSMYLCASSLGDRGYSETQYFGPGTRLLVL.

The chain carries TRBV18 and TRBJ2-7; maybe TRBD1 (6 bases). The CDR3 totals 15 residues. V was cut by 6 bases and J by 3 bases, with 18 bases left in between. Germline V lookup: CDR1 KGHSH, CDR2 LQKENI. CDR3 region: CASSITGTKNYEQYF. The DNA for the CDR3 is TGTGCCAGCTCCATCACCGGGACAAAGAACTACGAGCAGTACTTC.

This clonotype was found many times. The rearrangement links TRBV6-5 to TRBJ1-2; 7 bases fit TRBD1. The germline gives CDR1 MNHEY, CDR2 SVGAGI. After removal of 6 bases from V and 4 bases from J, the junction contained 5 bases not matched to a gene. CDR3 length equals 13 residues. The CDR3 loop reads CASSQGTAYGYTF. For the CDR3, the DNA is TGTGCCAGCAGCCAAGGGACAGCCTATGGCTACACCTTC.

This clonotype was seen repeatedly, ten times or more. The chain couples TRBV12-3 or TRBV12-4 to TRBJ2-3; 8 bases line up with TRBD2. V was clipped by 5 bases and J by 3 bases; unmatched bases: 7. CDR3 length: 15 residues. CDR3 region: CASSPTSVITDTQYF. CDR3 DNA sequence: TGTGCCAGCAGTCCGACTAGCGTAATAACAGATACGCAGTATTTT.

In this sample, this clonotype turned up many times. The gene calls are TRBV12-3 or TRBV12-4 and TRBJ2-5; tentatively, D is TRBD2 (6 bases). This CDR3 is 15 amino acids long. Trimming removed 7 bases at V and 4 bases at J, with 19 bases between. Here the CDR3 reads CASNSVGAGGETQYF. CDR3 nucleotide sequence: TGTGCCAGCAATTCAGTCGGGGCCGGGGGAGAGACCCAGTACTTC.

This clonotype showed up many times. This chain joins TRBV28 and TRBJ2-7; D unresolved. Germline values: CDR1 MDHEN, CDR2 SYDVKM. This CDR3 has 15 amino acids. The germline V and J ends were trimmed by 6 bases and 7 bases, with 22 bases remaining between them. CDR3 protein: CASSQDLNSVGEQYF. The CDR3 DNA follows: TGTGCCAGCAGCCAAGATCTGAACTCGGTGGGGGAGCAGTACTTC.